This note documents a single TCR beta chain sequence. The data are from a study of breast tumors, draining lymph nodes, adjacent tissues. TCRdb reanalysed the multiplex PCR reads using MiXCR and keeps one entry per CDR3 protein. The sample comprises more than 50,000 distinct CDR3 sequences, 57% of which are singletons, and less than 20% rests with the top ten. V dropped 1 base and J dropped 6 bases, with 10 bases sitting between them. Germline-derived CDR1 and CDR2 are SGHAT and FQNNGV. The CDR3 runs to 15 residues. The clonotype comes from a female donor with breast cancer. Some clones in this sample may be carry-over from other donors' samples. The chain is built from TRBV11-2 and TRBJ1-6; D is possibly TRBD1 (6 bases). The specimen sequenced was breast tumor tissue. CDR3 nucleotides: TGTGCCAGCAGCTTAGTTGCAGGGGTTAATTCACCCCTCCACTTT. Translation: CASSLVAGVNSPLHF. The full variable domain, rest sourced from reference TRBV11-2 and TRBJ1-6, is EAGVAQSPRYKIIEKRQSVAFWCNPISGHATLYWYQQILGQGPKLLIQFQNNGVVDDSQLPKDRFSAERLKGVDSTLKIQPAKLEDSAVYLCASSLVAGVNSPLHFGNGTRLTVT.